This T cell receptor beta chain was sequenced during a study of identical twins. Study-wide points: Potential partial confounding of zero-insertion analyses by invariant MAIT and iNKT cells was noted.

A universal primer site arose from template switching, and cDNA bore unique molecular identifiers. Via MiXCR, TCRdb re-called the 5' RACE reads, giving one row per CDR3 protein. The sample records about 500,000 distinct CDR3 sequences, approximately 15% being singletons. A remark on this clonotype: Its antigen is currently unknown.

The germline V gene has CDR1 SGHTA and CDR2 FQGNSA. The V gene lost 5 bases and the J gene lost 2 bases, with 13 bases spanning the gap. The CDR3 sequence is 15 residues long. The sample also formed part of further work on yellow fever vaccine responses in identical twins. From that report: The authors reported partly convergent, partly personalized vaccine responses in identical twins.

The TCR comes from a woman aged 18-29 years in good health. Input material: CD4+ T cells sorted from blood. The chain links TRBV7-2 to TRBJ1-5, with D hard to call. CDR3 amino acids: CASSLTSVGNQPQHF. Here the CDR3 DNA reads TGTGCCAGCAGCCTCACATCAGTCGGCAATCAGCCCCAGCATTTT.